The 28 T cell receptor beta chains presented below share a single source sample, sequenced in a study of shared clonotypes between healthy human individuals. Measured with immunoSEQ multiplex PCR; TCRdb has only the in-frame clones, and not every one. The sample records about 510,000 clones, 75% to 80% being singletons. Material: PBMCs. Receptors were obtained from a woman in her thirties or forties in good health. Some clones in this sample may be carry-over from other donors' samples.

The rearrangement joins TRBV6-6 to TRBJ2-7, with D possibly being TRBD2 (5 bases). Germline V gives CDR1 MNHNY, CDR2 SVGAGI (reference sequence). The V and J ends lost 4 bases and 3 bases respectively, with 16 bases between them. The CDR3 is made up of 15 amino acids. CDR3 in amino acids: CASSSRISRGYEQYF. CDR3 DNA: TGTGCCAGCAGTTCCCGGATATCACGGGGCTACGAGCAGTACTTC.

This chain links TRBV14 with TRBJ2-3; 9 nucleotides align to TRBD2. CDR3 length: 16 residues. Germline loops: CDR1 SGHDN, CDR2 FVKESK. The V and J ends lost 4 bases and 2 bases, in that order; junction bases with no gene match: 7. The CDR3 sequence: CASSRRTSASTDTQYF. The CDR3 DNA is TGTGCCAGCAGCCGCCGGACTAGCGCCTCCACAGATACGCAGTATTTT.

This clone was counted a single time. The rearrangement links TRBV2 to TRBJ2-2; D not certain. The CDR3 has 14 residues. Per the germline V gene, CDR1 is SNHLY and CDR2 is FYNNEI. V lost 11 bases and J lost 6, with 19 bases in between. The CDR3 sequence: CAGAMLAVSGELFF. DNA for the CDR3: TGTGCCGGCGCGATGCTGGCTGTATCCGGGGAGCTGTTTTTT.

This rearrangement joins TRBV6-5 to TRBJ2-1, with 8 positions matching TRBD2. The trim removed 3 bases at V and 6 bases at J, leaving 10 bases unmatched. Germline assignment: CDR1 MNHEY and CDR2 SVGAGI. This CDR3 is built from 16 residues. The CDR3, as DNA: TGTGCCAGCAGTTATTCCGGGACTAGGGAGATCAATGAGCAGTTCTTC. It specifies CASSYSGTREINEQFF.

The chain has TRBV6-6 and TRBJ2-5, with D tentatively TRBD1 (5 bases). Trimming removed 2 bases from V and 3 bases from J, with 10 bases in between. In germline, CDR1 is MNHNY, CDR2 SVGAGI (reference sequence). The CDR3 extends over 14 amino acids. This CDR3 reads CASSYTGLKETQYF. CDR3 bases: TGTGCCAGCAGTTACACAGGATTGAAAGAGACCCAGTACTTC.

The chain joins TRBV10-2 to TRBJ2-1; no reliable D call. This CDR3 spans 16 amino acids. Trimming removed 0 bases at V and 1 base at J, with 10 bases between. Germline values: CDR1 WSHSY, CDR2 SAAADI. The CDR3: CASSESSQPSYNEQFF. Written as DNA, the CDR3 is TGCGCCAGCAGTGAGTCTAGCCAACCATCCTACAATGAGCAGTTCTTC.

The chain is built from TRBV2 and TRBJ1-4; 8 positions agree with TRBD1. The V gene's germline CDR1 is SNHLY and CDR2 FYNNEI. With 5 bases clipped from V and 7 bases from J, the junction kept 9 bases outside the gene matches. This CDR3 has 15 amino acids. The CDR3: CASSSQGAGVEKLFF. The CDR3 DNA follows: TGTGCCAGCAGTTCTCAGGGGGCAGGGGTTGAAAAACTGTTTTTT.

The chain is built from TRBV5-1 and TRBJ2-2, with 9 bases fitting TRBD2. In germline, CDR1 is SGHRS, CDR2 YFSETQ. The CDR3 contains 13 residues. The V segment lost 2 bases and the J segment 7 bases; nucleotides outside the gene matches: 0. In DNA form, the CDR3 reads TGCGCCAGCAGCTTTAGCGGGAGCGGGGAGCTGTTTTTT. Translating it yields CASSFSGSGELFF.

This chain uses TRBV29-1 with TRBJ1-2; D unresolved. Germline V CDR1 and CDR2: SQVTM, ANQGSEA. The V end was cut by 4 bases, the J end by 7 bases, with 10 bases between. The CDR3 sequence is 11 residues long. This CDR3 reads CSVVIEAGYTF. In DNA form, the CDR3 reads TGCAGCGTTGTAATAGAGGCTGGCTACACCTTC.

The V gene is TRBV11-2, the J gene TRBJ2-7; 11 bases agree with TRBD1. V lost 5 bases and J lost 0; bases outside the gene matches: 6. Germline V lookup: CDR1 SGHAT, CDR2 FQNNGV. The CDR3 is 16 residues long. The CDR3: CASSHGTGGLSYEQYF. The CDR3 region has the DNA TGTGCCAGCAGCCATGGGACAGGGGGTCTCTCCTACGAGCAGTACTTC.

The chain is built from TRBV11-3 and TRBJ2-5, with D perhaps TRBD2 (5 bases). The V and J ends lost 5 bases and 4 bases respectively, with 14 bases between them. The CDR3 runs 14 residues. CDR1 and CDR2 from the germline V gene are SGHNT and YENEEA. CDR3 protein: CASSGDPRGETQYF. CDR3 DNA sequence: TGTGCCAGCAGCGGTGACCCACGGGGAGAGACCCAGTACTTC.

The chain joins TRBV29-1 to TRBJ2-1, with 7 bases fitting TRBD1. Germline-derived CDR1 and CDR2 are SQVTM and ANQGSEA. Unmatched junction bases numbered 12, after V lost 7 bases and J lost 6 bases. The CDR3 contains 14 residues. This CDR3 is CSARKRDSGNEQFF. The CDR3 bases are TGCAGCGCCCGAAAACGGGACAGCGGCAATGAGCAGTTCTTC.

The V gene is TRBV10-2, the J gene TRBJ2-7; 9 nucleotides align to TRBD2. The CDR3 covers 16 residues. The V gene end was trimmed by 2 bases and the J gene end by 1 base; junction bases not matched to a gene: 6. Germline loops: CDR1 WSHSY, CDR2 SAAADI. The chain's CDR3 is CASSEPESGRSYEQYF. The CDR3 nucleotides read TGCGCCAGCAGTGAGCCGGAAAGCGGGAGGTCCTACGAGCAGTACTTC.

There are many counts of this clone. V usage is TRBV19 and J usage is TRBJ2-7; 8 bases are a match to TRBD2. With V trimmed by 6 bases and J by 4 bases, 11 bases remained unmatched. This CDR3 contains 15 residues. Germline assignment: CDR1 LNHDA and CDR2 SQIVND (reference sequence). CDR3 residues: CASRSGGLKSYEQYF. The CDR3 DNA follows: TGTGCCAGTAGGTCGGGGGGGCTGAAATCATACGAGCAGTACTTC.

V gene TRBV25-1 combines with J gene TRBJ1-6; no reliable D call. V shed 7 bases and J shed 5 bases, with 12 bases lying between them. The germline CDR1 and CDR2 sequences are MGHDK and SYGVNS. The length of the CDR3 is 14 residues. CDR3 amino acids: CASMAPVDNSPLHF. CDR3 sequence (DNA): TGTGCCAGCATGGCCCCTGTGGATAATTCACCCCTCCACTTT.

This clone has at least ten counts. This sequence joins TRBV19 and TRBJ2-4; D tentatively fits TRBD1 or TRBD2 (5 bases each). CDR1 and CDR2 (germline): LNHDA, SQIVND (reference sequence). The CDR3 length is 14 residues. Trimming removed 4 bases at V and 4 bases at J, with 11 bases between. CDR3 in amino acids: CASSKGTEKNIQYF. As DNA, the CDR3 is TGTGCCAGTAGTAAGGGGACGGAAAAAAACATTCAGTACTTC.

The J gene is TRBJ1-2, the V gene TRBV7-2; 7 positions agree with TRBD1. CDR1 is SGHTA and CDR2 is FQGNSA in the germline V gene. Trimming removed 4 bases from V and 4 bases from J; junction bases left unmatched: 12. The CDR3 has 16 amino acids. The CDR3 nucleotides are TGTGCCAGCAGCTCATCCGGGACAGCGGCCAGCTATGGCTACACCTTC. Its protein is CASSSSGTAASYGYTF.

This clone was observed a single time. The chain couples TRBV30 to TRBJ2-1; 9 bases agree with TRBD2. This CDR3 has 16 residues. From germline, CDR1 is GTSNPN and CDR2 SVGIG (reference sequence). After removal of 0 bases from V and 3 bases from J, the junction contained 6 bases not matched to a gene. Here the CDR3 reads CAWSVKREALYNEQFF. The CDR3 DNA follows: TGTGCCTGGAGTGTAAAGCGGGAGGCCCTCTACAATGAGCAGTTCTTC.

A remark on this clone: This specimen includes other DNA sequences encoding the same CDR3. The chain links TRBV7-2 to TRBJ1-1; possible D gene TRBD1, 6 bases. Per the germline V gene, CDR1 is SGHTA and CDR2 is FQGNSA. The CDR3 runs 14 residues. V was trimmed by 4 bases and J by 3 bases, leaving 12 bases between them. CDR3 nucleotide sequence: TGTGCCAGCAGCTCACAGGGTTCGGACACTGAAGCTTTCTTT. It codes for CASSSQGSDTEAFF.

V and J are TRBV11-2 and TRBJ2-7, with D perhaps matching TRBD1 (5 bases). The V end was cut by 0 bases, the J end by 1 base, with 10 bases between. CDR1 is SGHAT and CDR2 is FQNNGV in the germline V gene. CDR3 length: 15 amino acids. The CDR3 is CASSLDPGQSYEQYF. The CDR3 DNA reads TGTGCCAGCAGCTTAGATCCAGGGCAGTCCTACGAGCAGTACTTC.

This clone showed up just a few times. The genes are TRBV5-1 and TRBJ2-1; 10 bases are a match to TRBD2. With V trimmed by 6 bases and J by 6 bases, 9 bases remained unmatched. The CDR3 covers 15 residues. In germline, CDR1 is SGHRS, CDR2 YFSETQ. CDR3 protein: CASTDLAGVTNEQFF. In nucleotides, the CDR3 is TGCGCCAGCACCGACCTAGCGGGAGTTACCAATGAGCAGTTCTTC.

The gene calls are TRBV7-9 and TRBJ2-5, with 11 bases that match TRBD1. Germline V gene data show CDR1 as SEHNR and CDR2 as FQNEAQ (reference sequence). V lost 2 bases, J lost 5 bases, and 4 bases stayed unmatched. The CDR3 consists of 15 residues. The CDR3 DNA sequence: TGTGCCAGCAGCTTACGGACAGGGGGCTTGGAGACCCAGTACTTC. Translating gives CASSLRTGGLETQYF.

This clone was observed once. The genes are TRBV30 and TRBJ2-3; a weak D match, TRBD2 (6 bases). The CDR3 covers 15 residues. V lost 3 bases to trimming and J lost 4 bases, with 17 bases between them. Per the germline V gene, CDR1 is GTSNPN and CDR2 is SVGIG (reference sequence). The CDR3, as DNA: TGTGCCTGGAGCGGGGGATCTAGCGAATCAGATACGCAGTATTTT. This translates into CAWSGGSSESDTQYF.

CDR3 nucleotide sequence: TGTGCCTGGACCCGGACTAGCGGACACAATGAGCAGTTCTTC. This codes for CAWTRTSGHNEQFF. The chain is built from TRBV30 and TRBJ2-1, with TRBD2 matching over 10 bases. The length of the CDR3 is 14 residues. V dropped 4 bases and J dropped 5; count of bases not matched to a gene: 5. CDR1 and CDR2 from the germline V gene are GTSNPN and SVGIG (reference sequence).

This clone is a singleton in its sample. J is TRBJ2-7 and V is TRBV4-1, with a tentative D call TRBD1 (6 bases). The CDR3 runs 15 residues. V was clipped by 1 base and J by 4 bases, with 14 bases between them. Germline CDR1 reads MGHRA; CDR2 reads YSYEKL. CDR3 coding DNA: TGCGCCAGCAGCCAAGGGGCACAGGGAGATTACGAGCAGTACTTC. As protein: CASSQGAQGDYEQYF.

The chain is built from TRBV7-9 and TRBJ2-2; D is uncertain. The germline V and J ends were trimmed by 3 bases and 2 bases, with 22 bases remaining between them. Germline V CDR1 and CDR2: SEHNR, FQNEAQ (reference sequence). The CDR3 contains 19 residues. For the CDR3, the DNA is TGTGCCAGCAGCTTTTCGTTCTGGCAGTCACTTACTAACACCGGGGAGCTGTTTTTT. As protein: CASSFSFWQSLTNTGELFF. Based on the CDR3 plus reference TRBV7-9 and TRBJ2-2, the full variable domain is DTGVSQNPRHKITKRGQNVTFRCDPISEHNRLYWYRQTLGQGPEFLTYFQNEAQLEKSRLLSDRFSAERPKGSFSTLEIQRTEQGDSAMYLCASSFSFWQSLTNTGELFFGEGSRLTVL.

The sample holds a few counts of this clone. The chain uses TRBV2 and TRBJ2-7, with D unclear. The V end was cut by 3 bases, the J end by 3 bases, with 6 bases between. CDR3 length: 12 residues. CDR1 and CDR2 from the germline V gene are SNHLY and FYNNEI. The CDR3 region has the DNA TGTGCCAGCAGTGACGAAAACTACGAGCAGTACTTC. Its translation is CASSDENYEQYF.

Of note for this clone: A single base separates this from a much larger clone, so it may be a read error. The same CDR3 arises from other DNA sequences in this sample as well. The chain combines TRBV9 with TRBJ2-2; 7 bases fit TRBD1. From germline, CDR1 is SGDLS and CDR2 YYNGEE. V lost 0 bases to trimming and J lost 4 bases; unmatched junction nucleotides: 0. CDR3 length: 14 residues. The CDR3 sequence is CASSVEGATGELFF. The CDR3 coding sequence is TGTGCCAGCAGCGTAGAGGGGGCCACCGGGGAGCTGTTTTTT.